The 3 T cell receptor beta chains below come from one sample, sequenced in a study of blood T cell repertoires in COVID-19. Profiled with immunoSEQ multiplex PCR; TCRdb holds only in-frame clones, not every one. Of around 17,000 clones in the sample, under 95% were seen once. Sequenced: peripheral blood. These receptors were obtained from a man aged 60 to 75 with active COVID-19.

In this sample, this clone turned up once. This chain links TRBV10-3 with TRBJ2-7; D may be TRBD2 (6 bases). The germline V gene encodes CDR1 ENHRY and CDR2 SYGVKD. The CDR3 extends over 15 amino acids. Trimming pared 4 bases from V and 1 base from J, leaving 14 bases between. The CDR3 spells CAISAGGASSYEQYV. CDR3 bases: TGTGCCATCAGTGCTGGAGGGGCGAGTTCCTACGAGCAGTACGTC.

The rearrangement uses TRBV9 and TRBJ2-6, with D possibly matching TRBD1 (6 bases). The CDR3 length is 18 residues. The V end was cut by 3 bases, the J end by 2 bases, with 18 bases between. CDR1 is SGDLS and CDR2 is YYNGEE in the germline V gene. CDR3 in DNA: TGTGCCAGCAGCGCCCTCCCGGGTGGGGGCGCTGGGGCCAACGTCCTGACTTTC. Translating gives CASSALPGGGAGANVLTF.

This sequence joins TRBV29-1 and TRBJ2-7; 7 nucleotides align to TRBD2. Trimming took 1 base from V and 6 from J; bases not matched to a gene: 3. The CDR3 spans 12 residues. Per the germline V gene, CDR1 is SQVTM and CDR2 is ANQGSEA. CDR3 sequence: CSVEGEGFEQYV. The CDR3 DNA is TGCAGCGTTGAAGGGGAGGGGTTCGAGCAGTACGTC.